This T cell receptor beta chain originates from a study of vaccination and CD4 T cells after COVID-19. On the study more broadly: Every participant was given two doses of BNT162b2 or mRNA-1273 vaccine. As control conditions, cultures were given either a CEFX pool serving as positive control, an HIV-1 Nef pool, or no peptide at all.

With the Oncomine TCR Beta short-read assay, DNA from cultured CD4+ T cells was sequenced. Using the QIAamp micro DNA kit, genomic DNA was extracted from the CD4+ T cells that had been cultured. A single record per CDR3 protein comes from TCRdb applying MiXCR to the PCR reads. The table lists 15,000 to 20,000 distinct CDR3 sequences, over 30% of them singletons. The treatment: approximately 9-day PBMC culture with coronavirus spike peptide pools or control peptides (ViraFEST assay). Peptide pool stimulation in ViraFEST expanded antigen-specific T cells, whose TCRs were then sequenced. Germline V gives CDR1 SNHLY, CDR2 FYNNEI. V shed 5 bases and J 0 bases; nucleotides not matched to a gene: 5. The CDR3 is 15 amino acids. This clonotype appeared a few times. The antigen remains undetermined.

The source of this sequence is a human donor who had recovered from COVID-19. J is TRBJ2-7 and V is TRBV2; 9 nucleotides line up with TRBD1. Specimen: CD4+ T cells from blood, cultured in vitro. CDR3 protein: CASSRRQGGSYEQYF. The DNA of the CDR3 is TGTGCCAGCAGTAGACGACAGGGGGGCTCCTACGAGCAGTACTTC.